Below, one T cell receptor (beta chain) is given with its context. Its matching antigen is unknown. This sample is drawn from a study of blood T cells in healthy people across ages. Trimming pared 10 bases from V and 0 bases from J, leaving 12 bases between. The CDR3 has 13 amino acids. Germline-derived CDR1 and CDR2 are MDHEN and SYDVKM. Through a sample-barcoded 5' primer and a J-beta primer mix, a second PCR was run for roughly 6 to 12 cycles. Each TCR beta cDNA got a 12-nucleotide random molecular identifier. At least 3 million CDR3-containing paired-end reads were obtained per sample. TCRdb independently ran MiXCR on the 5' RACE reads; one entry per CDR3 protein. This sample has more than 900,000 distinct CDR3 sequences; around 25% occur once, and the top ten carry about 0.69%. Broader study findings: Lack of knowledge of donor CMV status possibly confounded expanded clonotype changes.

This sample was also put to use in a study of T cells of mothers and their children.

The source material was blood. V is TRBV28 and J is TRBJ1-1; no clear D. The receptor's source is a girl aged 2-10 years in good health. The CDR3 loop is CATNPRVNTEAFF. In DNA, the CDR3 is TGTGCCACCAACCCGCGGGTGAACACTGAAGCTTTCTTT.